In this sample, the clone carrying this TCR beta chain turned up many times. The antigen is unknown. Around 530 ng RNA was reverse transcribed with alpha and beta constant-region primers. Each of the alpha and beta chains got its own library through chain-specific third strand synthesis with indices. TCRdb used MiXCR to reprocess the 5' RACE reads, holding one entry per CDR3 protein. The table shows under 20,000 distinct CDR3 sequences, with 5.5% occurring only once. From germline, CDR1 is MNHEY and CDR2 SVGEGT. V shed 7 bases, J shed 5 bases, and the junction held 5 bases outside the gene matches. CDR3 length equals 13 residues. Whole blood was used without fractionation, so all unsorted peripheral T cells were included. This record comes from a study of HIV-infected patients and healthy controls. General study results and limits: Eight alpha and eight beta V genes differed significantly in mean usage between HIV-infected patients and controls. No HLA typing of donors was done in this study. In healthy controls, MAIT alpha CDR3s were common; in HIV+ repertoires, severely depleted. Significantly higher mean Gini indices appeared in HIV-infected repertoires, possibly reflecting oligoclonality.

The sequenced material came from blood. The receptor comes from an adult in good health. The rearrangement uses TRBV6-2 or TRBV6-3 and TRBJ1-5, with 7 bases identical to TRBD1. The CDR3 region has the DNA TGTGCCAGCAACGACAGGGTCGATCAGCCCCAGCATTTT. It specifies CASNDRVDQPQHF.